The sequence of this T cell receptor (beta chain) was determined in a study of cytotoxic CD8 clonotypes in ibrutinib-treated CLL. Study summary: The patient breakdown showed more than nine relapsed/refractory and around 16 treatment-naive cases, with fewer than 18 IGHV unmutated.

Depth targeted 1 in 200,000 to 1 in 1 million T cells, averaging 10x coverage per clonotype. Method: immunoSEQ multiplex PCR; TCRdb's copy keeps in-frame clones and lacks some. Of about 140,000 clones in the sample, around 81% were seen once. The CDR3 is made up of 17 amino acids. Germline V gives CDR1 SGDLS, CDR2 YYNGEE. The V end was cut by 0 bases, the J end by 5 bases, with 19 bases between. This clonotype was obtained from a human donor with chronic lymphocytic leukemia. The rearrangement joins TRBV9 to TRBJ2-3; possible D gene TRBD1, 6 bases. The specimen was PBMCs, collected after 36 months of ibrutinib treatment. The CDR3 is CASSVALFLRGEDTQYF. DNA of the CDR3: TGTGCCAGCAGCGTAGCCCTGTTCCTCAGGGGAGAAGATACGCAGTATTTT.